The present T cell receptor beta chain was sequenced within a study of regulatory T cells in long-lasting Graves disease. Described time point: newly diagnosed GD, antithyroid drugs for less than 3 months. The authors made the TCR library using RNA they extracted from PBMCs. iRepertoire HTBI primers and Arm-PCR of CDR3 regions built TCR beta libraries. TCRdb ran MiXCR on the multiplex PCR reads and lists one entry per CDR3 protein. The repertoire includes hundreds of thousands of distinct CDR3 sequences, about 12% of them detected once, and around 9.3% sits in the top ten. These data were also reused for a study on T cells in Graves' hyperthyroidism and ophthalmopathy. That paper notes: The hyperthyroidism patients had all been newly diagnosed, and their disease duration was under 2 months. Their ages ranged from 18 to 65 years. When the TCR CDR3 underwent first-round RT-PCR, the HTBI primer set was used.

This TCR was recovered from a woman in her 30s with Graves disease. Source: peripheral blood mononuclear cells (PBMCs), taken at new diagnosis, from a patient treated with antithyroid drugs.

CDR3 sequence reads: CASISGDEQFF. DNA of the CDR3: TGTGCCAGCATTTCCGGAGATGAGCAGTTCTTC. This chain links TRBV28 with TRBJ2-1; D is ambiguous. CDR3 length equals 11 residues. In germline, CDR1 is MDHEN, CDR2 SYDVKM. V was cut by 7 bases and J by 8 bases, with 9 bases left in between.